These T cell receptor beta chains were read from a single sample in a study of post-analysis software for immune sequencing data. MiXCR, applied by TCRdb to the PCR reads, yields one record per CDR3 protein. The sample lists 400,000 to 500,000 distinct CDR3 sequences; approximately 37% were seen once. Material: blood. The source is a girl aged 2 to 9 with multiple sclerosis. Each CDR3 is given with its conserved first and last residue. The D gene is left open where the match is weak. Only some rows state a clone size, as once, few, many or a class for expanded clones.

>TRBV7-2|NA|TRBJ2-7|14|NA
TGTGCCACTCAGGACTCTCGCTCGAACTACGAGCAGTACTTC
CATQDSRSNYEQYF
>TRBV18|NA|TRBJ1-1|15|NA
TGTGCCAGCTCATCTACGGACAGCCTGAACACTGAAGCTTTCTTT
CASSSTDSLNTEAFF
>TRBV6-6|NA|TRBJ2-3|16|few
TGTGCCAGCAGGGGTAAACAGGTTTCGGGCACAGATACGCAGTATTTT
CASRGKQVSGTDTQYF
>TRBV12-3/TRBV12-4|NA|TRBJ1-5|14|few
TGTGCCAGCAGTTTAAGCCATGAAAGTCAGCCCCAGCATTTT
CASSLSHESQPQHF
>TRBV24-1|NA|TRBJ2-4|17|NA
TGTGCCACCAGTGACAAACAGGGAAGAAGAGGGCAAAACATTCAGTACTTC
CATSDKQGRRGQNIQYF
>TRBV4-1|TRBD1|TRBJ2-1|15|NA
TGCGCCAGCAGCCAGCCAGGGGGATCCTACAATGAGCAGTTCTTC
CASSQPGGSYNEQFF
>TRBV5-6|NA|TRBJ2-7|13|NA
TGTGCCAGCGAGGGGACCGAGTCCTACGAGCAGTACTTC
CASEGTESYEQYF
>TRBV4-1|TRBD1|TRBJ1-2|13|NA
TGCGCCAGCAGGGGGGGACAGGGCTATGGCTACACCTTC
CASRGGQGYGYTF
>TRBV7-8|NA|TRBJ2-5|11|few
TGTGCCAGCAGCACTCGGGGGACCCAGTACTTC
CASSTRGTQYF
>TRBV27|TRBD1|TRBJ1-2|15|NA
TGTGCCAGCAGTTTATCCTCGGGACAGTCCTATGGCTACACCTTC
CASSLSSGQSYGYTF
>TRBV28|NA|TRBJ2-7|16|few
TGTGCCAGCAGTTCGGCTAGCGGCCGGGGGCCCTACGAGCAGTACTTC
CASSSASGRGPYEQYF
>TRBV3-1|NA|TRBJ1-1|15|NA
TGTGCCAGCAGCACGGGGGGGGGTTGGAGCACTGAAGCTTTCTTT
CASSTGGGWSTEAFF
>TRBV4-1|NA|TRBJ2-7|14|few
TGCGCCAGCAGCCAAGATCCGGGATACTACGAGCAGTACTTC
CASSQDPGYYEQYF
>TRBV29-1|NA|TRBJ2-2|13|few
TGCAGCGTTGAATCAGCGAACACCGGGGAGCTGTTTTTT
CSVESANTGELFF
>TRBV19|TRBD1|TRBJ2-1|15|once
TGTGCCAGTACCCCACCAGGGGGTCTTTACAATGAGCAGTTCTTC
CASTPPGGLYNEQFF
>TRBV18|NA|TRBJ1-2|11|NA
TGTGCCAGCTCACCCACAAATGGCTACACCTTC
CASSPTNGYTF
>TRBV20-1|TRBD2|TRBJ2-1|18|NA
TGCAGTGCTAGGCCGGGACTGGCGGGAGGGATCGCCTACAATGAGCAGTTCTTC
CSARPGLAGGIAYNEQFF
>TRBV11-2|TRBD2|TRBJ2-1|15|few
TGTGCCAGCAGCTTAGTACTAGCGGGTTACAATGAGCAGTTCTTC
CASSLVLAGYNEQFF
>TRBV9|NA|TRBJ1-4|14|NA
TGTGCCAGCAGCGTAGAGCGGGGAAATGAAAAACTGTTTTTT
CASSVERGNEKLFF
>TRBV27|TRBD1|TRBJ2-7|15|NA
TGTGCCAGCAGTTCGCCGGACAGGGGGCTATACGAGCAGTACTTC
CASSSPDRGLYEQYF
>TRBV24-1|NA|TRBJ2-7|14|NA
TGTGCCACCAGTGACCCCGGACAGATAAACGAGCAGTACTTC
CATSDPGQINEQYF
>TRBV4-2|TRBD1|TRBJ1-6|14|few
TGTGCCAGCAGCCAAGGAGACAGGGTGTCACCCCTCCACTTT
CASSQGDRVSPLHF
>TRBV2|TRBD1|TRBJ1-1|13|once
TGTGCCAGTATGGGACAGATGAACACTGAAGCTTTCTTT
CASMGQMNTEAFF
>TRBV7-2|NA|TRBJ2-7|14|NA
TGTGCCAGCAGCTCCGGACGAGGAGGCTACGAGCAGTACTTC
CASSSGRGGYEQYF
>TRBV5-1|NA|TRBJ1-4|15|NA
TGCGCCAGCAGCCCGCGCCCGCGACAGTATGAAAAACTGTTTTTT
CASSPRPRQYEKLFF
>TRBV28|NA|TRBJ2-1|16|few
TGTGCCAGCAGTTTAATAGCTAGCGAAACCCACAATGAGCAGTTCTTC
CASSLIASETHNEQFF